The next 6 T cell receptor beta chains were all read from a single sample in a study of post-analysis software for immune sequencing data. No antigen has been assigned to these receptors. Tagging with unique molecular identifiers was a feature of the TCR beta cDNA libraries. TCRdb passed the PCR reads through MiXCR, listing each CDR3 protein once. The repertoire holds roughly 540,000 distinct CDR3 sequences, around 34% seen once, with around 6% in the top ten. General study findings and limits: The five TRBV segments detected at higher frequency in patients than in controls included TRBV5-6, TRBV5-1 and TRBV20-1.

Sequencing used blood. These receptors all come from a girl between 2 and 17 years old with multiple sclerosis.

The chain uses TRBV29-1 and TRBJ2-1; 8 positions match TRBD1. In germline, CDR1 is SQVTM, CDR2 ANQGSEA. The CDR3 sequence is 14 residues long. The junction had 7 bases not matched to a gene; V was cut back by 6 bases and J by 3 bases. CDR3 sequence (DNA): TGCAGCGTAGCCGGACAGGGAGTCTACAATGAGCAGTTCTTC. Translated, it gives CSVAGQGVYNEQFF.

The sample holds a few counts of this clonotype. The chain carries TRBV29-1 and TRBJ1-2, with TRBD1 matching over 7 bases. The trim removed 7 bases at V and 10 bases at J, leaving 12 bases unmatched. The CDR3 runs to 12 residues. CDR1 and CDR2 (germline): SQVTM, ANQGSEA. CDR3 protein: CSAKGQILDYTF. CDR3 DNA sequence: TGCAGCGCCAAGGGACAGATCTTGGACTACACCTTC.

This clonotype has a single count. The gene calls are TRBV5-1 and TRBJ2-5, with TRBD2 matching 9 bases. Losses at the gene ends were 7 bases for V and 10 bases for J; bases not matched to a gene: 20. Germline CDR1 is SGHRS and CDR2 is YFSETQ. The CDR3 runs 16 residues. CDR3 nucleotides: TGCGCCAGCGGCTCGACGAGCGGGGGGCGCCAAGAGCTCCAGTACTTC. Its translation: CASGSTSGGRQELQYF.

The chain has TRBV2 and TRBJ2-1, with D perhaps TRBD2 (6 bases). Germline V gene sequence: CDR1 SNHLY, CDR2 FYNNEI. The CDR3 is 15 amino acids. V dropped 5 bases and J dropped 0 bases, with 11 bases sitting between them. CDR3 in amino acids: CASSRETSSYNEQFF. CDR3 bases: TGTGCCAGCAGTCGGGAGACTAGCTCCTACAATGAGCAGTTCTTC.

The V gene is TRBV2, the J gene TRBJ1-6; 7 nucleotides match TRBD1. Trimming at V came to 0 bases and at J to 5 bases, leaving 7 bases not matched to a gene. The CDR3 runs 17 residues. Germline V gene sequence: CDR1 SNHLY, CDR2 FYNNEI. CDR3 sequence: CASSEAGTARDNSPLHF. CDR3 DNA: TGTGCCAGCAGTGAAGCGGGGACAGCGAGGGATAATTCACCCCTCCACTTT.

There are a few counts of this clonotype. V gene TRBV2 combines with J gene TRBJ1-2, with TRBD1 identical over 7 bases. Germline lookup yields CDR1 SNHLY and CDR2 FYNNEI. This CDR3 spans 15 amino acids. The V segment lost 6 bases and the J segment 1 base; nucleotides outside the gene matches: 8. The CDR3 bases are TGTGCCAGCAGCGTGGGACAGTTCAATAACTATGGCTACACCTTC. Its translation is CASSVGQFNNYGYTF.